A selection of T cell receptor beta chains follows, all from one sample in a study of metastatic and nonmetastatic thyroid tumors. TCRdb reanalyzed the PCR reads with MiXCR. Altogether about 69,000 clones are present, 12% to 15% being singletons, with the ten largest covering approximately 7%. Sequencing was carried out using blood. The receptors originated from a male donor with papillary thyroid cancer or a benign thyroid nodule (not recorded which). Some clones in this sample may be carry-over from other donors' samples. CDR3s include the opening cysteine and the closing phenylalanine or tryptophan. A D gene is named only where the DNA matches it firmly. Size is stated for part of the rows, as once, few or many counts, or as a class when the clone is expanded.

abundance,j_gene,d_gene,v_gene,CDR3aa,CDR3nt
many,TRBJ2-3,TRBD2,TRBV7-2,CASSTYLAGGTDTQYF,TGTGCCAGCAGCACCTACCTAGCGGGAGGTACAGACACGCAGTATTTT
many,TRBJ1-1,-,TRBV27,CASSISGTGAEAFF,TGTGCCAGCAGTATCTCCGGGACTGGAGCTGAAGCTTTCTTT
many,TRBJ1-1,-,TRBV30,CAWQKLHKNTEAFF,TGTGCCTGGCAAAAACTACATAAGAACACTGAAGCTTTCTTT
many,TRBJ2-1,-,TRBV5-5,CASSSLNNEQFF,TGTGCCAGCAGCTCACTCAATAATGAGCAGTTCTTC
-,TRBJ1-1,-,TRBV24-1,CATSGNEQVEAFF,TGTGCCACCAGTGGCAACGAGCAGGTTGAAGCTTTCTTT
-,TRBJ2-1,-,TRBV5-6,CASSLPGVGYEQFF,TGTGCCAGCAGCCTACCTGGGGTGGGGTATGAGCAGTTCTTC
many,TRBJ1-3,-,TRBV13,CASSLDRGSGSTIYF,TGTGCCAGCAGCCTCGATCGGGGATCTGGAAGCACCATATATTTT
many,TRBJ1-5,TRBD1,TRBV20-1,CSAIQGYYSNQPQHF,TGCAGTGCTATACAGGGGTACTATAGCAATCAGCCCCAGCATTTT
many,TRBJ1-6,-,TRBV11-1,CASSFGTLEGSPLHF,TGTGCCAGCAGCTTCGGGACTTTAGAAGGATCACCCCTCCACTTT
-,TRBJ2-2,TRBD2,TRBV20-1,CSARDPGGSASGGELFF,TGCAGTGCTAGAGATCCCGGCGGGAGTGCCTCAGGCGGGGAGCTGTTTTTT
many,TRBJ1-2,TRBD1,TRBV19,CASSTPDRVGYGYTF,TGTGCCAGTTCGACCCCGGACAGGGTGGGATATGGCTACACCTTC
-,TRBJ2-1,TRBD2,TRBV20-1,CSSGGSSYNEQFF,TGCAGTTCTGGCGGGAGCTCCTACAATGAGCAGTTCTTC
many,TRBJ2-2,-,TRBV20-1,CSASFGGDRGELFF,TGCAGTGCTAGTTTCGGGGGTGACAGGGGGGAGCTGTTTTTT
-,TRBJ1-1,TRBD1,TRBV28,CASRGWGQANTEAYF,TGTGCAAGCAGAGGGTGGGGACAGGCTAACACTGAAGCTTACTTT
many,TRBJ1-3,-,TRBV6-1,CASSATSSGNTIYF,TGTGCCAGCAGTGCGACGAGCTCTGGAAACACCATATATTTT
few,TRBJ2-7,TRBD1,TRBV24-1,CATSDGQGPYEQYF,TGTGCCACCAGTGATGGACAGGGCCCCTACGAGCAGTACTTC
-,TRBJ2-3,-,TRBV2,CASTPSGWALTDTQYF,TGTGCCAGCACCCCTAGTGGATGGGCCCTCACAGATACGCAGTATTTT
once,TRBJ2-1,TRBD2,TRBV2,CASSESHLIEAGGLNEQFF,TGTGCCAGCAGTGAATCGCATCTGATCGAAGCGGGAGGTCTCAATGAGCAGTTCTTC
many,TRBJ2-5,-,TRBV6-2/TRBV6-3,CASSYEETQYF,TGTGCCAGCAGTTACGAAGAGACCCAGTACTTC
many,TRBJ1-1,-,TRBV6-5,CASSYSVGFNAEAFF,TGTGCCAGCAGTTACTCGGTGGGCTTTAACGCTGAAGCTTTCTTT
many,TRBJ2-1,-,TRBV6-2/TRBV6-3,CASSDPVEQFF,TGTGCCAGCAGTGACCCCGTAGAGCAGTTCTTC
many,TRBJ1-1,-,TRBV29-1,CSVQPVTYTEAFF,TGCAGCGTTCAACCAGTCACGTACACTGAAGCTTTCTTT
many,TRBJ2-3,TRBD2,TRBV11-2,CASSYRLAGSTDTQYF,TGTGCCAGCAGCTACAGACTAGCGGGTAGCACAGATACGCAGTATTTT
many,TRBJ1-2,-,TRBV20-1,CSASPGSYHSNYGYTF,TGCAGTGCTAGCCCCGGGAGCTACCACTCTAACTATGGCTACACCTTC
once,TRBJ2-6,TRBD2,TRBV4-3,CASSQDGGRTGANVLTF,TGCGCCAGCAGCCAAGATGGCGGGAGGACTGGTGCCAACGTCCTGACTTTC
-,TRBJ2-7,-,TRBV2,CASRDFVPREQYF,TGTGCCAGCAGGGACTTTGTTCCGCGGGAGCAGTACTTC
many,TRBJ1-1,TRBD1,TRBV20-1,CSARKAGGTEAFF,TGCAGTGCTAGAAAGGCAGGGGGCACTGAAGCTTTCTTT
-,TRBJ2-1,-,TRBV19,CASSPPEFF,TGTGCCAGTAGCCCCCCTGAGTTCTTC
many,TRBJ2-3,-,TRBV7-9,CASSRETVTQYF,TGTGCCAGCAGCCGAGAGACTGTTACGCAGTATTTT
many,TRBJ2-3,-,TRBV6-4,CASSDSAATSTDTQYF,TGTGCCAGCAGTGACTCAGCGGCTACTAGCACAGATACGCAGTATTTT
few,TRBJ2-6,-,TRBV28,CASNAGSGSNVLTF,TGCGCCAGCAACGCAGGCTCTGGGTCCAACGTCCTGACTTTC
few,TRBJ1-1,-,TRBV5-4,CASRQGRGTEAFF,TGTGCCAGCAGACAGGGTCGGGGCACTGAAGCTTTCTTT
many,TRBJ2-1,-,TRBV5-1,CASSTQGGEYNEQFF,TGCGCCAGCAGTACTCAGGGGGGGGAATACAATGAGCAGTTCTTC